A selection of T cell receptor beta chains follows, all from one sample in a study of T-cell memory formation after mild COVID-19. One entry per CDR3 protein results from TCRdb running MiXCR on the 5' RACE reads. The sample records about 180,000 distinct CDR3 sequences, 16% being singletons. The sequenced sample consisted of PBMCs or a T cell subset sorted from them (not recorded which). Receptors originate from an adult woman who had mild COVID-19 (a few samples of this study predate the infection). Cell type and time point are not known. CDR3s include the opening cysteine and the closing phenylalanine or tryptophan. D genes are given only for firm matches.

CDR3 protein,V gene,D gene
CASSQGLGGSSYNEQFF,TRBV4-3,.
CASRYQVGTGDEQFF,TRBV11-2,TRBD1
CATSDLSYGYTF,TRBV24-1,.
CASSESGQSNQPQHF,TRBV12-3/TRBV12-4,TRBD1
CATSEAGTGNTDTQYF,TRBV24-1,TRBD1
CASSPGPRYQETQYF,TRBV12-3/TRBV12-4,.
CASSPGTPLGEQYF,TRBV5-1,.
CASSPVRSPTDTQYF,TRBV14,.
CASSSGGAGEQFF,TRBV25-1,TRBD2
CASSFPTGGGEKLFF,TRBV5-5,TRBD1
CASSLQRTEAFF,TRBV6-1,.
CASVPGGTGSSYEQYF,TRBV11-1,TRBD1
CASSSDRGGAGTEAFF,TRBV5-1,TRBD1
CASSQEARDQPQHF,TRBV4-1,.
CATSVGGTALNEQFF,TRBV24-1,.
CAIGYSKGGEKLFF,TRBV10-3,.
CASSSGTGGSYEQYF,TRBV5-1,TRBD1
CASSQVTGAQYEQYF,TRBV4-1,.
CASSTGGGSYNEQFF,TRBV5-1,.
CASSPRQGLEGTQYF,TRBV7-9,.
CASSLGTGPYNEQFF,TRBV5-1,.
CSVAGEGTQYF,TRBV29-1,.
CASTLGLARFSYNEQFF,TRBV2,.
CATSQQGTRGEQYF,TRBV24-1,TRBD1
CAIRAPGRTYEQYF,TRBV10-3,.
CSVVMTLYGYTF,TRBV29-1,.
CASSLQGGGTEAFF,TRBV7-3,.
CASSNLLAGGSTDTQYF,TRBV12-3/TRBV12-4,TRBD2
CSVPGWIGNEHFF,TRBV29-1,.
CASSHLIGAGDPEQYF,TRBV7-8,TRBD2
CASSGSTGSGFEQFF,TRBV2,.
CATSDSGSRVAYNEQFF,TRBV24-1,.
CASSRPGLATYEQYF,TRBV19,TRBD2
CATSSAGDLATDTQYF,TRBV15,TRBD2
CASSPSGPPTEAFF,TRBV3-1,.
CASSSISVTDTQYF,TRBV5-1,.
CASSLGMSSYEQYF,TRBV5-4,.